These T cell receptor beta chains were read from a single sample in a study of T-cell reconstitution after alpha-beta-depleted transplantation in children. TCRdb used MiXCR to reprocess the PCR reads, holding one entry per CDR3 protein. Here the sample spans a few hundred thousand distinct CDR3 sequences, about a tenth being singletons. The material sequenced was PBMCs from the stem cell graft donor, taken from the stem cell graft. These receptors were collected from a human donor who donated a stem cell graft to a child with SCID. Both conserved end residues are part of each CDR3. D genes are given only for firm matches. Expanded clones are given a class, and other clones once, few, many or no size at all.

D gene	V gene	J gene	CDR3 length	clone size	CDR3 DNA	CDR3 protein
TRBD2	TRBV20-1	TRBJ2-3	14	NA	TGCAGTGCTGGGCGGACTAGCTCGGCAGATACGCAGTATTTT	CSAGRTSSADTQYF
NA	TRBV27	TRBJ1-2	12	many	TGTGCCAGCAGTCCATTCGCAGGGGTCTACACCTTC	CASSPFAGVYTF
NA	TRBV7-2	TRBJ1-5	15	few	TGTGCCAGCAGCTTAGTCAGCAGTAGCAATCAGCCCCAGCATTTT	CASSLVSSSNQPQHF
NA	TRBV5-1	TRBJ1-2	15	NA	TGCGCCAGCAGCACCACAGGCAAAGCTAACTATGGCTACACCTTC	CASSTTGKANYGYTF
TRBD2	TRBV7-3	TRBJ2-1	16	NA	TGTGCCAGCAGCTTAAGAGCTAGCGGGGGATTCAATGAGCAGTTCTTC	CASSLRASGGFNEQFF
TRBD2	TRBV2	TRBJ2-1	14	many	TGTGCCAGTTTCCAGGGACTAGCGGGGTTTGGGCAGTTCTTC	CASFQGLAGFGQFF
NA	TRBV15	TRBJ2-3	15	few	TGTGCCACCAGCAAGAGATCAGACGGGACAGATACGCAGTATTTT	CATSKRSDGTDTQYF
TRBD2	TRBV7-9	TRBJ2-7	15	few	TGTGCCAGCAGTCCAGAACTAGCGGGGCGCCAAGAGCAGTACTTC	CASSPELAGRQEQYF
NA	TRBV18	TRBJ1-1	14	NA	TGTGCCAGCTCACCCTTCGGAGGGGACACTGAAGCTTTCTTT	CASSPFGGDTEAFF
NA	TRBV10-3	TRBJ2-1	14	many	TGTGCCATCAGCCGGGACCACACACCCAATGAGCAGTTCTTC	CAISRDHTPNEQFF
NA	TRBV12-3/TRBV12-4	TRBJ1-2	15	NA	TGTGCCAGCAGTTTATCTGAGGAAAGGGTCTATGGCTACACCTTC	CASSLSEERVYGYTF
NA	TRBV12-3/TRBV12-4	TRBJ2-5	14	many	TGTGCCAGCGGGTCAGCCCGGGAAGGAGAGACCCAGTACTTC	CASGSAREGETQYF
TRBD1	TRBV3-1	TRBJ1-2	15	few	TGTGCCAGCAGCCCGCAGGGACAGATGAACTATGGCTACACCTTC	CASSPQGQMNYGYTF
NA	TRBV7-9	TRBJ1-1	14	NA	TGTGCCAGCAGCTTGGGGACGGTACACACTGAAGCTTTCTTT	CASSLGTVHTEAFF
TRBD2	TRBV7-2	TRBJ2-3	17	many	TGTGCCAGCAGCTTAGGCAGACTAGCGGGGGGGGAAGATACGCAGTATTTT	CASSLGRLAGGEDTQYF
TRBD2	TRBV20-1	TRBJ2-3	15	many	TGCAGTGCCAGTCCCCTGGGCGGGGGGACAGATACGCAGTATTTT	CSASPLGGGTDTQYF
TRBD1	TRBV6-1	TRBJ1-5	14	NA	TGTGCCAGCCTAGAACTTGACAGGGGACAGCCCCAGCATTTT	CASLELDRGQPQHF
NA	TRBV29-1	TRBJ2-4	11	NA	TGCAGCGTTGCTGTGCAAAACATTCAGTACTTC	CSVAVQNIQYF
NA	TRBV10-2	TRBJ2-7	13	few	TGCGCCAGCAGTGGACCGGGTCCTGACGAGCAGTACTTC	CASSGPGPDEQYF
TRBD1	TRBV7-2	TRBJ2-5	16	NA	TGTGCCAGCAGCTTAGCAGGGACAGGTGTCTTAAAGACCCAGTACTTC	CASSLAGTGVLKTQYF
TRBD1	TRBV7-2	TRBJ1-3	13	NA	TGTGCCAGCAGCTCGGGACAGGCGAACACCATATATTTT	CASSSGQANTIYF
TRBD1	TRBV25-1	TRBJ2-7	15	few	TGTGCCAGCAGTGACCGACAGGGGTTGACCTACGAGCAGTACTTC	CASSDRQGLTYEQYF
TRBD1	TRBV4-1	TRBJ2-1	14	NA	TGCGCCAGCAGCCAGGACAGGGCCTACAATGAGCAGTTCTTC	CASSQDRAYNEQFF
NA	TRBV20-1	TRBJ2-7	13	many	TGCAGTGCTAAATCGGTCAGCTCCTACGAGCAGTACTTC	CSAKSVSSYEQYF
TRBD2	TRBV12-3/TRBV12-4	TRBJ2-3	16	many	TGTGCCAGCAGTTCCCAGGGAGCGGGGGTCACAGATACGCAGTATTTT	CASSSQGAGVTDTQYF
NA	TRBV20-1	TRBJ1-1	13	NA	TGCAGTGTGTATGGCAGGGCGAACACTGAAGCTTTCTTT	CSVYGRANTEAFF
TRBD1	TRBV6-5	TRBJ1-5	18	few	TGTGCCAGCAGTTCCTATGTGGGCCTGGGGACAGGGGATCAGCCCCAGCATTTT	CASSSYVGLGTGDQPQHF
NA	TRBV20-1	TRBJ2-7	14	NA	TGCAGTGCTAGTAGGGTGGTTTCCCCCTACGAGCAGTACTTC	CSASRVVSPYEQYF
NA	TRBV7-3	TRBJ2-1	15	few	TGTGCCAGCAGCTTAATGGGGGGGCTGGGCAATGAGCAGTTCTTC	CASSLMGGLGNEQFF
NA	TRBV12-3/TRBV12-4	TRBJ2-3	15	NA	TGTGCCAGCGTCCCCGGGACGGGGAGGCCAGATACGCAGTATTTT	CASVPGTGRPDTQYF
NA	TRBV6-1	TRBJ1-6	14	NA	TGTGCCAGCAGTAGACAGGCGGCTAATTCACCCCTCCACTTT	CASSRQAANSPLHF
NA	TRBV7-2	TRBJ1-1	13	many	TGTGCCAGCAGCTGGGCCCTGAACACTGAAGCTTTCTTT	CASSWALNTEAFF
NA	TRBV5-1	TRBJ1-1	16	few	TGCGCCAGCAGCTTGGGGGCAGGGGCGACGAACACTGAAGCTTTCTTT	CASSLGAGATNTEAFF
NA	TRBV20-1	TRBJ1-1	13	NA	TGCAGTGCTAACAGAGAAACCAACACTGAAGCTTTCTTT	CSANRETNTEAFF
NA	TRBV7-9	TRBJ2-5	13	NA	TGTGCCAGCAGCCTAACAGGGTCGGAGACCCAGTACTTC	CASSLTGSETQYF
TRBD2	TRBV27	TRBJ2-1	17	many	TGTGCCAGCAGAACCACTCAAGCGGGGAGCTCCTACAATGAGCAGTTCTTC	CASRTTQAGSSYNEQFF
NA	TRBV7-9	TRBJ2-7	11	many	TGTGCCAGCGGCAACTGGTACGAGCAGTACTTC	CASGNWYEQYF
TRBD1	TRBV7-9	TRBJ1-4	15	few	TGTGCCAGCACCGAAGGACAGGGCCAAAATGAAAAACTGTTTTTT	CASTEGQGQNEKLFF
NA	TRBV29-1	TRBJ2-5	13	few	TGCAGCGTGAAGGGCAGGATGGGAGAGACCCAGTACTTC	CSVKGRMGETQYF
TRBD1	TRBV5-1	TRBJ2-7	14	many	TGCGCCAGCAGCCCCCGGACAGGGCTCTACGAGCAGTACTTC	CASSPRTGLYEQYF
NA	TRBV7-2	TRBJ2-2	16	many	TGTGCCAGCAGCTTTAGGAGTCTTCCGAACACCGGGGAGCTGTTTTTT	CASSFRSLPNTGELFF
NA	TRBV6-1	TRBJ2-5	15	NA	TGTGCCAGCAGTGATTCCCAGGGATACCAAGAGACCCAGTACTTC	CASSDSQGYQETQYF
NA	TRBV7-8	TRBJ2-7	14	NA	TGTGCCAGCAGCTTTATCCCGGTTTCCTACGAGCAGTACTTC	CASSFIPVSYEQYF
TRBD1	TRBV12-3/TRBV12-4	TRBJ2-2	15	many	TGTGCCAGCAGCCCTCGACAGGGCAACACCGGGGAGCTGTTTTTT	CASSPRQGNTGELFF
TRBD1	TRBV9	TRBJ2-7	16	many	TGTGCCAGCAGCGGAGGCTTTGGACAGGGGACCTACGAGCAGTACTTC	CASSGGFGQGTYEQYF
TRBD1	TRBV3-1	TRBJ1-2	15	NA	TGTGCCAGCAGCCACCTGGGACAGGGGAACCATGGCTACACCTTC	CASSHLGQGNHGYTF
NA	TRBV20-1	TRBJ2-7	12	NA	TGCAGTGCTCGAAGCGGAGGTGGGGAGCAGTACTTC	CSARSGGGEQYF
NA	TRBV29-1	TRBJ1-4	11	NA	TGCAGCGTTGACTCAGGCGGAAAACTGTTTTTT	CSVDSGGKLFF
NA	TRBV5-1	TRBJ2-1	17	many	TGCGCCAGCAGCCCCTTGGAGGGGGCTAGCTCCTACAATGAGCAGTTCTTC	CASSPLEGASSYNEQFF
TRBD1	TRBV20-1	TRBJ2-7	13	once	TGCAGCTCGGGACAGGGTCCGGCTTGCGAGCAGTACTTC	CSSGQGPACEQYF
NA	TRBV3-1	TRBJ1-5	15	NA	TGTGCCAGCAGCCTAGGGAGGGGGGTAAATCAGCCCCAGCATTTT	CASSLGRGVNQPQHF